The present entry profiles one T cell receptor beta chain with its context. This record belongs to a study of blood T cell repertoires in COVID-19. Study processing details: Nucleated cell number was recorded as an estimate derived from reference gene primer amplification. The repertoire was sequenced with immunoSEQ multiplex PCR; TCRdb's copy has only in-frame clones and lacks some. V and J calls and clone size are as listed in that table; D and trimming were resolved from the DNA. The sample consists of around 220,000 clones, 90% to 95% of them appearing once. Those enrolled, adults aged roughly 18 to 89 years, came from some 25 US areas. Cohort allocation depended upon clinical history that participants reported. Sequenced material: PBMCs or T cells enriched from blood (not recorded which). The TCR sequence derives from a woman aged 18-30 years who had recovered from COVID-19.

CDR3 DNA sequence: TGCGCCAGCAGACTAGCGGCTAGCACAGATACGCAGTATTTT. This translates into CASRLAASTDTQYF. The chain joins TRBV4-1 to TRBJ2-3; 8 nucleotides align to TRBD2. The germline CDR1 and CDR2 sequences are MGHRA and YSYEKL. This CDR3 spans 14 amino acids. Trimming removed 6 bases from V and 0 bases from J; junction bases left unmatched: 2.